This entry describes one T cell receptor beta chain. These data originate in a study of T-cell memory formation after mild COVID-19. CDR1 and CDR2 from the germline V gene are SGHDN and FVKESK. This CDR3 comprises 15 residues. V dropped 0 bases and J dropped 5 bases, with 14 bases sitting between them. TCRdb processed the 5' RACE reads anew with MiXCR; each CDR3 protein has one entry. The data show around 100,000 distinct CDR3 sequences, approximately 21% seen once. The receptor was isolated from a man between 18 and 35 years old who had mild COVID-19 (a few samples of this study predate the infection). Cell type and time point are not known. The sequenced material came from PBMCs or a T cell subset sorted from them (not recorded which). The chain employs TRBV14 and TRBJ2-7, with D possibly being TRBD1 (5 bases). The DNA for the CDR3 is TGTGCCAGCAGCCAAGACTACGACAGCGCCCACGAGCAGTACTTC. It codes for CASSQDYDSAHEQYF. Looking up the rest from reference TRBV14 and TRBJ2-7 gives the full variable domain: EAGVTQFPSHSVIEKGQTVTLRCDPISGHDNLYWYRRVMGKEIKFLLHFVKESKQDESGMPNNRFLAERTGGTYSTLKVQPAELEDSGVYFCASSQDYDSAHEQYFGPGTRLTVT.